These 18 T cell receptor beta chains were all obtained from the same sample, sequenced in a study of CD8+ T cells in alopecia areata. The treatment: oral pan-JAK inhibitor, 5-10 mg twice daily. RNA extraction was followed by reverse transcription into cDNA, which acted as the sequencing template. Libraries were prepared by immunoSEQ multiplex PCR; TCRdb keeps only in-frame clonotypes and omits some of them. The sample yields 180,000 or so clones, roughly 46% seen once. The sample was CD8+ T cells sorted from blood, taken between weeks 51 and 52, from a patient treated with tofacitinib. The origin of the receptors is a human donor with alopecia areata.

This clone occurred a few times. The chain couples TRBV29-1 to TRBJ2-1, with D possibly being TRBD1 or TRBD2 (5 bases each). The germline V gene encodes CDR1 SQVTM and CDR2 ANQGSEA. This CDR3 contains 14 residues. V was trimmed by 3 bases and J by 6 bases, leaving 15 bases between them. The chain's CDR3 is CSVEVGTPPNEQFF. CDR3 sequence (DNA): TGCAGCGTTGAGGTTGGGACCCCCCCCAATGAGCAGTTCTTC.

The CDR3 here is CASSQARGGGDEQYF. The CDR3 nucleotides read TGTGCCAGCAGTCAGGCTAGAGGGGGTGGGGACGAGCAGTACTTC. This chain connects TRBV6-6 to TRBJ2-7, with D possibly matching TRBD1 (6 bases). The CDR3 sequence is 15 residues long. Deletions cut 5 bases from V and 5 bases from J, with 19 bases between. Germline CDR1 MNHNY, CDR2 SVGAGI (reference sequence).

This clone showed up just once. The rearrangement joins TRBV9 to TRBJ2-7; D not resolved. The germline V gene has CDR1 SGDLS and CDR2 YYNGEE. Trimming removed 3 bases from V and 4 bases from J, with 17 bases in between. The CDR3 runs 15 residues. CDR3 sequence: CASSEGPSVGYEQYF. CDR3 coding DNA: TGTGCCAGCAGCGAGGGCCCCAGCGTCGGTTACGAGCAGTACTTC.

In this sample, this clone turned up once. The missing conserved phenylalanine or tryptophan at the end of this CDR3 makes a read error likely. The chain recombines TRBV29-1 with TRBJ2-7; possibly TRBD2 for D (5 bases). The CDR3 runs to 13 residues. V was clipped by 3 bases and J by 1 base, with 10 bases between them. CDR1 and CDR2 from the germline V gene are SQVTM and ANQGSEA. The CDR3 nucleotides read TGCAGCGTTGATCTCGGGGAGTCCTACGAGCAGTACCTC. Protein product: CSVDLGESYEQYL.

The genes are TRBV6-1 and TRBJ2-7; D may correspond to TRBD1 or TRBD2 (7 bases each). The CDR3 runs 13 residues. V was trimmed by 6 bases and J by 3 bases, leaving 12 bases between them. Germline-derived CDR1 and CDR2 are MNHNS and SASEGT. The CDR3 DNA reads as TGTGCCAGCAGACCAGGGGGGGGCTACGAGCAGTACTTC. As protein: CASRPGGGYEQYF.

This clone was detected only a few times. The chain carries TRBV29-1 and TRBJ1-1, with D perhaps matching TRBD1 (6 bases). Germline values: CDR1 SQVTM, CDR2 ANQGSEA. V was clipped by 7 bases and J by 4 bases, with 16 bases between them. The CDR3 has 13 amino acids. The CDR3 spells CSGRTGMGTEAFF. DNA for the CDR3: TGCAGCGGCCGAACAGGGATGGGCACTGAAGCTTTCTTT.

Notes on this clone: Other DNA sequences in the sample encode the same CDR3. The CDR3 DNA reads TGCGCCAGCAGCTTAGCCGGAAATAGCAATCAGCCCCAGCATTTT. Amino acid sequence: CASSLAGNSNQPQHF. The chain employs TRBV5-1 and TRBJ1-5; unclear D gene. The CDR3 totals 15 residues. Trimming removed 2 bases at V and 0 bases at J, with 9 bases between. Germline V CDR1 and CDR2: SGHRS, YFSETQ.

V usage is TRBV15 and J usage is TRBJ1-1; no clear D. Germline CDR1 is LNHNV and CDR2 is YYDKDF (reference sequence). The CDR3 contains 14 residues. Trimming removed 6 bases at V and 1 base at J, with 12 bases between. The CDR3 DNA reads TGTGCCACCAGTAGGGTTAGGGAGAACACTGAAGCTTTCTTT. It is translated as CATSRVRENTEAFF.

The chain combines TRBV11-1 with TRBJ2-3, with a tentative D call TRBD2 (5 bases). V was cut by 3 bases and J by 5 bases, with 9 bases left in between. Germline V gene sequence: CDR1 SGHAT, CDR2 FQDESV (reference sequence). This CDR3 has 13 amino acids. CDR3 in amino acids: CASSFLEGDTQYF. CDR3 coding DNA: TGTGCCAGCAGCTTCCTTGAGGGAGATACGCAGTATTTT.

The V gene is TRBV15, the J gene TRBJ2-1; D may be TRBD1 or TRBD2 (5 bases each). Germline assignment: CDR1 LNHNV and CDR2 YYDKDF (reference sequence). V shed 0 bases and J shed 2 bases, with 14 bases lying between them. The CDR3 covers 17 residues. The CDR3 DNA sequence: TGTGCCACCAGCAGAGATGTCGAGGGACCAACCTACAATGAGCAGTTCTTC. Translated, it gives CATSRDVEGPTYNEQFF.

This chain connects TRBV25-1 to TRBJ1-1; possibly TRBD1 for D (6 bases). This CDR3 region has 14 residues. Trimming took off 4 bases at V and 0 bases at J, with 9 bases between the two ends. In germline, CDR1 is MGHDK, CDR2 SYGVNS. The CDR3 bases are TGTGCCAGCAGTGTGCAGGGGATGAACACTGAAGCTTTCTTT. This encodes CASSVQGMNTEAFF. Supplemented by reference TRBV25-1 and TRBJ1-1, the full variable domain reads EADIYQTPRYLVIGTGKKITLECSQTMGHDKMYWYQQDPGMELHLIHYSYGVNSTEKGDLSSESTVSRIRTEHFPLTLESARPSHTSQYLCASSVQGMNTEAFFGQGTRLTVV.

This sequence joins TRBV9 and TRBJ2-5; D gene unclear. Germline CDR1 reads SGDLS; CDR2 reads YYNGEE. The CDR3 is 13 amino acids. Trimming cost V 0 bases and J 5 bases, with 8 bases left between them. CDR3 sequence reads: CASSVEGLETQYF. The CDR3, as DNA: TGTGCCAGCAGCGTAGAGGGTTTGGAGACCCAGTACTTC.

The sample holds a few counts of this clone. The chain recombines TRBV23-1 with TRBJ1-5; 9 bases align to TRBD1. TRBV23-1 is recorded as an ORF, its role being uncertain. The J segment lost 5 bases and the V segment lost 4 bases, leaving 9 bases of the junction unmatched. This CDR3 comprises 16 residues. CDR3 loop: CASSRRDRETDQPQHF. CDR3 sequence (DNA): TGCGCCAGCAGTCGTCGGGACAGGGAAACGGATCAGCCCCAGCATTTT.

CDR3 coding DNA: TGTGCCAGCAGCGTAGTAGGACTACCCGCGAGCGGCTCCTACAATGAGCAGTTCTTC. It is translated as CASSVVGLPASGSYNEQFF. J is TRBJ2-1 and V is TRBV9; a possible D gene is TRBD2 (6 bases). Trimming left V 0 bases short and J 0 bases short, with 19 bases between. The CDR3 has 19 residues. In germline, CDR1 is SGDLS, CDR2 YYNGEE.

On this clone itself: Other DNA sequences within the sample encode an identical CDR3. V and J are TRBV29-1 and TRBJ2-1; tentative D call: TRBD1 (6 bases). V was pared by 4 bases and J by 1 base, with 8 bases between. CDR3 length: 13 residues. The germline gives CDR1 SQVTM, CDR2 ANQGSEA. The DNA for the CDR3 is TGCAGCGTTGGGCAGGGGTCCTACAATGAGCAGTTCTTC. The encoded protein is CSVGQGSYNEQFF.

The chain joins TRBV29-1 to TRBJ1-2; unclear D gene. The CDR3 covers 14 residues. Looked up from germline, CDR1 is SQVTM and CDR2 is ANQGSEA. Trimming left V 1 base short and J 2 bases short, with 11 bases between. CDR3 DNA: TGCAGCGTTGAAGGGGCCAACGCGAACTATGGCTACACCTTC. This codes for CSVEGANANYGYTF.

The rearrangement uses TRBV6-5 and TRBJ1-1, with a weak D call TRBD1 (5 bases). Trimming removed 6 bases from V and 7 bases from J, with 15 bases in between. The CDR3 is made up of 13 amino acids. CDR1 is MNHEY and CDR2 is SVGAGI in the germline V gene. Here the CDR3 reads CASSRVVQGEAFF. The CDR3 DNA follows: TGTGCCAGCAGCCGAGTCGTTCAGGGTGAAGCTTTCTTT.

V usage is TRBV9 and J usage is TRBJ1-2; TRBD1 aligns across 9 bases. The germline CDR1 and CDR2 sequences are SGDLS and YYNGEE. Losses at the gene ends were 0 bases for V and 4 bases for J; bases not matched to a gene: 1. The CDR3 extends over 14 amino acids. The chain's CDR3 is CASSVDRGPYGYTF. CDR3 coding DNA: TGTGCCAGCAGCGTAGACAGGGGGCCCTATGGCTACACCTTC.